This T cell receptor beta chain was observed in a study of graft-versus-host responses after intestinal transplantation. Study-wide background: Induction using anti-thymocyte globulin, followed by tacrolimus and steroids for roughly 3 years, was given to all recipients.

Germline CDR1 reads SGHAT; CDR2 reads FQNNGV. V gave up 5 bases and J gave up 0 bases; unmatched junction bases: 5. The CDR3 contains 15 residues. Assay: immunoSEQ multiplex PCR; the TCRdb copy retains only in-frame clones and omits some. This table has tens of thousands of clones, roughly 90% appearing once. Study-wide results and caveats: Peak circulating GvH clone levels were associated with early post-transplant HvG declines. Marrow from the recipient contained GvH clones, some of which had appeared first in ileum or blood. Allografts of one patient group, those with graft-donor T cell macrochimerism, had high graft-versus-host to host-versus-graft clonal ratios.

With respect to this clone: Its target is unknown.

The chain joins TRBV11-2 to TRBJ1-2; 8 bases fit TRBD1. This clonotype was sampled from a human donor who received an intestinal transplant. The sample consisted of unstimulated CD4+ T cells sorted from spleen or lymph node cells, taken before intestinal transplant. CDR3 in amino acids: CASSPGQGPNYGYTF. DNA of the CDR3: TGTGCCAGCAGCCCAGGACAGGGTCCTAACTATGGCTACACCTTC.